There are a few counts of the clone carrying this T cell receptor beta chain. What it binds is unknown. Trimming took off 4 bases at V and 5 bases at J, with 11 bases between the two ends. Germline CDR1 and CDR2: ENHRY and SYGVKD. The CDR3 extends over 13 amino acids. TCRdb reprocessed the reads via MiXCR and lists one record per CDR3 protein. The sample comprises about 530,000 distinct CDR3 sequences, more than 20% of which are singletons, and about 13% rests with the top ten. This entry belongs to a study of T cell repertoires in cytomegalovirus infection. Study context: Signatures in public TCR beta sequences pointed to both CMV infection and matching HLA type. Study-level findings and limits: CMV-specific TCR beta clonotypes restricted by HLA-C dominated the ex vivo response. Summed public TCR beta family frequency identified CMV carriers bearing the relevant HLA.

This TCR was recovered from a human donor in good health (CMV status not recorded). Some clones in this sample may be carry-over from other donors' samples. The sequencing sample was made of PBMCs. The J gene is TRBJ2-5, the V gene TRBV10-3; D is ambiguous. The chain's CDR3 is CAISGKLKETQYF. In nucleotides, the CDR3 is TGTGCCATCAGTGGTAAGCTGAAGGAGACCCAGTACTTC.